This TCR beta chain was sequenced during a study of blood T cell repertoires in COVID-19. The protocol was immunoSEQ multiplex PCR, while the TCRdb copy is restricted to in-frame clones and leaves out a portion. The profile shows 120,000 or so clones, roughly nine tenths of them singletons. Input material: peripheral blood. The source is a man between 65 and 85 years old with active or convalescent COVID-19.

The CDR3 DNA sequence: TGTGCCAGCCGATTAGGGACTAGCGCTTCCTACGAGCAGTACTTC. It translates to CASRLGTSASYEQYF. This chain connects TRBV6-5 to TRBJ2-7, with TRBD2 identical over 10 bases. Germline CDR1 and CDR2: MNHEY and SVGAGI. This CDR3 comprises 15 residues. The junction had 8 bases not matched to a gene; V was cut back by 8 bases and J by 1 base.